A single sample gave rise to the 21 T cell receptor beta chains below, sequenced in a study of identical twins. One entry per CDR3 protein results from TCRdb running MiXCR on the 5' RACE reads. The sample lists some 1,700,000 distinct CDR3 sequences; under 35% were seen once. The specimen was cord blood. These receptors came from a newborn girl in good health.

This clonotype came up a few times. The V call is TRBV12-3 or TRBV12-4, the J call TRBJ2-3, with D perhaps matching TRBD1 (5 bases). The CDR3 length is 16 residues. Trimming left V 5 bases short and J 4 bases short, with 19 bases between. CDR3 in amino acids: CASSQPALVGADTQYF. CDR3 DNA sequence: TGTGCCAGCAGTCAACCCGCTCTCGTAGGGGCAGATACGCAGTATTTT.

A few counts support this clonotype. The rearrangement uses TRBV6-2 or TRBV6-3 and TRBJ2-1; 7 bases line up with TRBD2. This CDR3 region has 16 residues. Germline CDR1 and CDR2: MNHEY and SVGEGT. Losses at the gene ends were 6 bases for V and 2 bases for J; bases not matched to a gene: 10. The CDR3 loop reads CASSVALAVTYNEQFF. The CDR3 nucleotides read TGTGCCAGCAGCGTGGCCCTAGCGGTCACCTACAATGAGCAGTTCTTC.

This chain links TRBV27 with TRBJ1-2; D may be TRBD1 (5 bases). The V gene lost 0 bases and the J gene lost 10 bases, with 12 bases spanning the gap. The CDR3 length is 13 residues. CDR1 and CDR2 from the germline V gene are MNHEY and SMNVEV (reference sequence). DNA of the CDR3: TGTGCCAGCAGTTTATCGGGGCAGAATGACTACACCTTC. This encodes CASSLSGQNDYTF.

The J gene is TRBJ1-1, the V gene TRBV5-1; no clear D gene. Trimming left V 0 bases short and J 0 bases short, with 9 bases between. The length of the CDR3 is 15 residues. Germline values: CDR1 SGHRS, CDR2 YFSETQ. The CDR3 DNA reads TGCGCCAGCAGCTTGGAGGGCCCCCTGAACACTGAAGCTTTCTTT. Translated: CASSLEGPLNTEAFF.

This clonotype was detected a few times. The chain carries TRBV4-1 and TRBJ2-2; 14 nucleotides line up with TRBD2. This CDR3 is built from 18 residues. Germline assignment: CDR1 MGHRA and CDR2 YSYEKL. V gave up 3 bases and J gave up 2 bases; unmatched junction bases: 5. The CDR3 nucleotides are TGCGCCAGCAGCCATCCGGGACTAGCGGGGGCCAACACCGGGGAGCTGTTTTTT. Its translation: CASSHPGLAGANTGELFF.

The chain has TRBV7-9 and TRBJ2-1; the D gene is possibly TRBD1 (5 bases). The CDR3 is 16 residues long. The germline gives CDR1 SEHNR, CDR2 FQNEAQ (reference sequence). V was pared by 6 bases and J by 0 bases, with 15 bases between. CDR3 nucleotides: TGTGCCAGCAGTCGTAACAGGTTAGCCTCCTACAATGAGCAGTTCTTC. As protein: CASSRNRLASYNEQFF. The complete variable domain, with remaining parts taken from reference TRBV7-9 and TRBJ2-1, reads DTGVSQNPRHKITKRGQNVTFRCDPISEHNRLYWYRQTLGQGPEFLTYFQNEAQLEKSRLLSDRFSAERPKGSFSTLEIQRTEQGDSAMYLCASSRNRLASYNEQFFGPGTRLTVL.

A remark on this clonotype: One end of the junction fails to match germline, which may point to a read error. The J gene is TRBJ2-7, the V gene TRBV20-1; TRBD2 matches 7 bases. Germline values: CDR1 DFQATT, CDR2 SNEGSKA (reference sequence). The CDR3 is 14 amino acids. DNA for the CDR3: TGCAGTGCTAGAGATCGGGCTAGCGGCTACGAGCGGTACTTC. It specifies CSARDRASGYERYF.

A few counts support this clonotype. This chain links TRBV12-5 with TRBJ1-2; TRBD1 aligns across 10 bases. CDR1 is LGHNT, CDR2 FRNRAP, per germline. This CDR3 has 14 amino acids. With V trimmed by 1 base and J by 8 bases, 4 bases remained unmatched. DNA for the CDR3: TGTGCTAGTGGTTTGGGGGGACAGGGGAGAGGCTACACCTTC. It translates to CASGLGGQGRGYTF. The full variable domain, rest sourced from reference TRBV12-5 and TRBJ1-2, is DARVTQTPRHKVTEMGQEVTMRCQPILGHNTVFWYRQTMMQGLELLAYFRNRAPLDDSGMPKDRFSAEMPDATLATLKIQPSEPRDSAVYFCASGLGGQGRGYTFGSGTRLTVV.

This clonotype was observed a few times. This chain uses TRBV12-3 or TRBV12-4 with TRBJ1-5; possible D gene TRBD1, 5 bases. This CDR3 spans 15 amino acids. V lost 4 bases and J 3 bases, leaving 13 bases between the germline ends. CDR3 bases: TGTGCCAGCAGTTCCTCGGGACGGCACAATCAGCCCCAGCATTTT. Translation gives CASSSSGRHNQPQHF.

A note on this clonotype: A much larger clonotype is one base distant, so this may be a read error. CDR3 nucleotide sequence: TGTGCCACCAGTGATTTTTCTGGGTACAATGGGCAGTTCTTC. Its translation: CATSDFSGYNGQFF. The V call is TRBV24-1, the J call TRBJ2-1; D unclear. The CDR3 extends over 14 amino acids. The V gene's germline CDR1 is KGHDR and CDR2 SFDVKD.

This clonotype has a single count. The chain employs TRBV10-2 and TRBJ2-5; the D gene is possibly TRBD1 (6 bases). The germline CDR1 and CDR2 sequences are WSHSY and SAAADI. Trimming removed 6 bases at V and 11 bases at J, with 28 bases between. This CDR3 has 16 amino acids. The CDR3 bases are TGCGCCAGCAGGAAGGATCTTGGGGGCGTCCACAATGAGCAGTACTTC. Amino acid sequence: CASRKDLGGVHNEQYF.

The chain joins TRBV28 to TRBJ1-2; possible D gene TRBD1, 5 bases. V was clipped by 6 bases and J by 6 bases, with 17 bases between them. The CDR3 length is 14 residues. Germline lookup yields CDR1 MDHEN and CDR2 SYDVKM. The CDR3 here is CASSARRGRHGYTF. For the CDR3, the DNA is TGTGCCAGCAGCGCTAGACGGGGACGGCATGGCTACACCTTC.

The chain combines TRBV12-3 or TRBV12-4 with TRBJ2-3; D tentatively fits TRBD1 or TRBD2 (5 bases each). CDR3 size: 14 residues. Trimming removed 2 bases from V and 11 bases from J, with 17 bases in between. CDR3 protein: CASSLRDPPSVQYF. The CDR3 DNA reads as TGTGCCAGCAGTTTAAGGGACCCTCCAAGTGTGCAGTATTTT.

This clonotype was observed a few times. The chain carries TRBV30 and TRBJ2-4; the D is unclear. CDR1 and CDR2 from the germline V gene are GTSNPN and SVGIG (reference sequence). V was shortened by 0 bases and J by 8 bases, with 14 bases between the two germline ends. This CDR3 has 14 residues. This CDR3 reads CAWSVGAPRDIQYF. DNA for the CDR3: TGTGCCTGGAGTGTTGGAGCGCCAAGGGACATTCAGTACTTC.

The CDR3 nucleotides are TGCGCCAGCAGCTTGGCCGGCGGGCAGCCCTACAATGAGCAGTTCTTC. Translation gives CASSLAGGQPYNEQFF. This rearrangement joins TRBV5-1 to TRBJ2-1; a possible D gene is TRBD2 (5 bases). This CDR3 has 16 amino acids. CDR1 is SGHRS and CDR2 is YFSETQ in the germline V gene. Trimming removed 0 bases at V and 2 bases at J, with 12 bases between.

The chain carries TRBV12-3 or TRBV12-4 and TRBJ2-3; 8 nucleotides line up with TRBD2. Trimming at V came to 5 bases and at J to 0 bases, leaving 7 bases not matched to a gene. The CDR3 extends over 16 amino acids. CDR3 sequence: CASSLPSSGSTDTQYF. The CDR3 DNA reads as TGTGCCAGCAGTCTCCCCTCTAGCGGGAGCACAGATACGCAGTATTTT.

This chain uses TRBV24-1 with TRBJ1-1; tentatively, D is TRBD1 (5 bases). V gave up 4 bases and J gave up 4 bases, with 12 bases separating them. The CDR3 runs to 14 residues. CDR1 is KGHDR, CDR2 SFDVKD, per germline. The CDR3 protein is CATSDPGRGTEAFF. In nucleotides, the CDR3 is TGTGCCACCAGTGACCCCGGGAGGGGCACTGAAGCTTTCTTT.

The rearrangement uses TRBV29-1 and TRBJ1-5, with 7 bases lining up with TRBD1. The CDR3 runs 13 residues. The germline V gene has CDR1 SQVTM and CDR2 ANQGSEA. The junction had 9 bases not matched to a gene; V was cut back by 4 bases and J by 9 bases. CDR3 loop: CSVAQGLEGPQHF. CDR3 DNA: TGCAGCGTTGCACAGGGGCTCGAAGGGCCCCAGCATTTT. Looking up the rest from reference TRBV29-1 and TRBJ1-5 gives the full variable domain: SAVISQKPSRDICQRGTSLTIQCQVDSQVTMMFWYRQQPGQSLTLIATANQGSEATYESGFVIDKFPISRPNLTFSTLTVSNMSPEDSSIYLCSVAQGLEGPQHFGDGTRLSIL.

The chain joins TRBV28 to TRBJ2-1; D may correspond to TRBD1 or TRBD2 (5 bases each). Germline assignment: CDR1 MDHEN and CDR2 SYDVKM. This CDR3 has 13 amino acids. V lost 8 bases and J 4 bases, leaving 12 bases between the germline ends. The CDR3 region has the DNA TGTGCCAGCCGGTTGGGGGAGTACAATGAGCAGTTCTTC. It translates to CASRLGEYNEQFF.

The chain uses TRBV7-9 and TRBJ2-1, with TRBD2 identical over 8 bases. J lost 7 bases, V lost 5 bases, and 13 bases had no gene match. Germline V gene sequence: CDR1 SEHNR, CDR2 FQNEAQ (reference sequence). The CDR3 has 16 residues. The CDR3 is CASSLQLAAPRNEQFF. CDR3 coding DNA: TGTGCCAGCAGCCTCCAACTAGCGGCGCCGCGAAATGAGCAGTTCTTC.

The J gene is TRBJ2-5, the V gene TRBV20-1; TRBD1 is a possible D gene (5 bases). The CDR3 loop spans 12 amino acids. Germline V gene sequence: CDR1 DFQATT, CDR2 SNEGSKA (reference sequence). V shed 3 bases and J shed 11 bases, with 16 bases lying between them. The CDR3 here is CSARALLDTQYF. In DNA form, the CDR3 reads TGCAGTGCTAGGGCACTTTTGGACACTCAGTACTTC.